This entry lists 24 T cell receptor beta chains sequenced from one sample in a study of neurological immune-mediated disorders. MiXCR was run by TCRdb on the 5' RACE reads, yielding one entry per CDR3 protein. Among under 75,000 distinct CDR3 sequences listed, 2.5% to 4% were seen once. Source material: PBMCs. These receptors were collected from a woman aged 45-65 years with multiple sclerosis.

This clonotype was found many times. The V and J genes are TRBV20-1 and TRBJ2-5; 8 bases are a match to TRBD1. Trimming took 0 bases from V and 5 from J; bases not matched to a gene: 5. In germline, CDR1 is DFQATT, CDR2 SNEGSKA (reference sequence). There are 14 residues in the CDR3. CDR3 residues: CSARDRTGRETQYF. DNA for the CDR3: TGCAGTGCTAGAGACCGGACAGGGAGGGAGACCCAGTACTTC.

There are many counts of this clonotype. The chain's CDR3 is CSARRADTQYF. The CDR3, as DNA: TGCAGTGCCCGGAGGGCAGATACGCAGTATTTT. The chain carries TRBV20-1 and TRBJ2-3; possibly TRBD2 for D (6 bases). V dropped 6 bases and J dropped 4 bases, with 8 bases sitting between them. Germline V gene sequence: CDR1 DFQATT, CDR2 SNEGSKA (reference sequence). The CDR3 spans 11 residues.

For this clonotype: A much larger clone differs by one base, so this may be a read error. The chain employs TRBV20-1 and TRBJ1-2; D call uncertain. V lost 3 bases, J lost 3 bases, and 11 bases lay in between. Germline lookup yields CDR1 DFQATT and CDR2 SNEGSKA (reference sequence). This CDR3 is built from 13 residues. The CDR3 DNA reads TGCAGTGCTAGCTTGGCGGACCACTATGGCTACACCTTC. This translates into CSASLADHYGYTF.

There are many counts of this clonotype. The chain has TRBV5-4 and TRBJ2-2; 7 bases agree with TRBD1. The ends lost 4 bases at V and 3 bases at J; junction bases unmatched: 3. The germline CDR1 and CDR2 sequences are SGHNT and YYREEE (reference sequence). This CDR3 spans 14 amino acids. The CDR3, as DNA: TGTGCCAGCAGCCAAGGACAGGACACCGGGGAGCTGTTTTTT. It translates to CASSQGQDTGELFF.

This clonotype was recorded many times. The chain uses TRBV14 and TRBJ1-1, with 7 bases fitting TRBD1. This CDR3 has 14 amino acids. Germline-derived CDR1 and CDR2 are SGHDN and FVKESK. V lost 6 bases, J lost 5 bases, and 9 bases stayed unmatched. CDR3 in amino acids: CASSQSGGGTEAFF. Written as DNA, the CDR3 is TGTGCCAGCAGTCAATCAGGGGGAGGGACTGAAGCTTTCTTT. The whole variable domain, remainder taken from reference TRBV14 and TRBJ1-1, is EAGVTQFPSHSVIEKGQTVTLRCDPISGHDNLYWYRRVMGKEIKFLLHFVKESKQDESGMPNNRFLAERTGGTYSTLKVQPAELEDSGVYFCASSQSGGGTEAFFGQGTRLTVV.

This clonotype was seen repeatedly, ten times or more. CDR3 sequence reads: CASSQWGDEQYF. Written as DNA, the CDR3 is TGTGCCAGCTCTCAGTGGGGCGACGAGCAGTACTTC. The chain has TRBV18 and TRBJ2-7, with D maybe TRBD1 (5 bases). V was pared by 6 bases and J by 5 bases, with 11 bases between. Germline lookup yields CDR1 KGHSH and CDR2 LQKENI. The CDR3 extends over 12 amino acids.

This clonotype was detected ten times or more. The rearrangement uses TRBV20-1 and TRBJ1-5; D is possibly TRBD1 (5 bases). The CDR3 covers 15 residues. The germline V gene encodes CDR1 DFQATT and CDR2 SNEGSKA (reference sequence). The V end was cut by 0 bases, the J end by 1 base, with 10 bases between. CDR3 DNA: TGCAGTGCTAGAGATGGAAGGGGAAGCAATCAGCCCCAGCATTTT. This codes for CSARDGRGSNQPQHF.

This clonotype has only a few counts. The rearrangement joins TRBV27 to TRBJ1-1; perhaps TRBD1 as D (5 bases). This CDR3 has 15 residues. Germline V gene sequence: CDR1 MNHEY, CDR2 SMNVEV (reference sequence). Trimming pared 3 bases from V and 3 bases from J, leaving 14 bases between. In DNA, the CDR3 is TGTGCCAGCAGTTTCCGCGGGACTGACGACACTGAAGCTTTCTTT. Its translation is CASSFRGTDDTEAFF.

This clonotype was found many times. The chain has TRBV6-2 or TRBV6-3 and TRBJ2-5; a weak D match, TRBD2 (6 bases). V gave up 5 bases and J gave up 5 bases, with 12 bases separating them. The CDR3 has 13 residues. Per germline, CDR1 MNHEY and CDR2 SVGEGT. The CDR3, as DNA: TGTGCCAGCAGTCCCCGGGGGTCTGAGACCCAGTACTTC. This sequence encodes CASSPRGSETQYF.

Of note for this clonotype: This is likely a read error, given that the CDR3 carries no conserved phenylalanine or tryptophan at its end. This sequence joins TRBV20-1 and TRBJ1-2; D uncertain. V lost 3 bases and J lost 2, with 10 bases in between. Germline CDR1 reads DFQATT; CDR2 reads SNEGSKA (reference sequence). CDR3 length: 13 amino acids. CDR3 bases: TGCAGTGCTAGTTCTGCGATCAACTATGGCTACACCTAC. As protein: CSASSAINYGYTY.

This clonotype qualifies as medium-sized (0.01 to 0.1%). The chain has TRBV5-1 and TRBJ2-1; D unresolved. Germline V lookup: CDR1 SGHRS, CDR2 YFSETQ. This CDR3 region has 15 residues. V lost 0 bases and J lost 8, with 15 bases in between. Written as DNA, the CDR3 is TGCGCCAGCAGCTTGGGGAGCGTCGGTACGGATGAGCAGTTCTTC. Its translation: CASSLGSVGTDEQFF.

A word on this clonotype: A much larger clone is a single base away; this may be a read error. V gene TRBV6-2 or TRBV6-3 combines with J gene TRBJ2-1; no reliable D call. The CDR3 is made up of 11 amino acids. Trimming cost V 8 bases and J 6 bases, with 8 bases left between them. The germline CDR1 and CDR2 sequences are MNHEY and SVGEGT. CDR3 sequence reads: CASGDTNEQFF. The CDR3 region has the DNA TGTGCCAGCGGTGACACCAATGAGCAGTTCTTC.

In this sample, this clonotype turned up many times. The V call is TRBV7-2, the J call TRBJ2-1; 9 nucleotides line up with TRBD2. Germline-derived CDR1 and CDR2 are SGHTA and FQGNSA. This CDR3 has 16 amino acids. The V segment lost 1 base and the J segment 8 bases; nucleotides outside the gene matches: 9. Here the CDR3 DNA reads TGTGCCAGCAGCTTAGGGCTAGCGGGAAGGGGGGATGAGCAGTTCTTC. This translates into CASSLGLAGRGDEQFF.

This chain joins TRBV20-1 and TRBJ2-7; no clear D. The CDR3 runs 12 residues. V lost 5 bases and J 2 bases, leaving 10 bases between the germline ends. The germline CDR1 and CDR2 sequences are DFQATT and SNEGSKA (reference sequence). CDR3 sequence: CSASPNTYEQYF. CDR3 coding DNA: TGCAGTGCTTCCCCAAATACCTACGAGCAGTACTTC.

This clonotype was recorded many times. This sequence joins TRBV5-1 and TRBJ2-5; D is uncertain. Germline CDR1 reads SGHRS; CDR2 reads YFSETQ. This CDR3 spans 14 amino acids. Trimming shortened V by 4 bases and J by 1 base, and 11 bases separated the two germline ends. CDR3 nucleotides: TGCGCCAGCAGCAATAAGCCGATCCAAGAGACCCAGTACTTC. As protein: CASSNKPIQETQYF.

This clonotype was counted ten times or more. The chain couples TRBV20-1 to TRBJ1-1, with 7 bases lining up with TRBD1. Unmatched junction bases numbered 18, after V lost 6 bases and J lost 8 bases. Looked up from germline, CDR1 is DFQATT and CDR2 is SNEGSKA (reference sequence). The CDR3 has 15 amino acids. The CDR3 spells CSALPPRTGDGEAFF. CDR3 nucleotide sequence: TGCAGTGCCCTACCCCCTAGAACAGGGGACGGGGAAGCTTTCTTT.

This clonotype was counted ten times or more. The chain is built from TRBV20-1 and TRBJ2-7; 7 bases match TRBD1. CDR3 size: 14 residues. J lost 2 bases, V lost 6 bases, and 10 bases had no gene match. Germline V gene lookup returns CDR1 DFQATT and CDR2 SNEGSKA (reference sequence). Here the CDR3 DNA reads TGCAGTGCGAGGGGGCGGGTCCTTACCTACGAGCAGTACTTC. Translating gives CSARGRVLTYEQYF.

The chain uses TRBV20-1 and TRBJ2-7; TRBD1 agrees at 7 bases. The V gene end was trimmed by 2 bases and the J gene end by 2 bases; junction bases not matched to a gene: 6. Germline CDR1 is DFQATT and CDR2 is SNEGSKA (reference sequence). The CDR3 runs to 14 residues. CDR3 protein: CSARKVGQAYEQYV. DNA for the CDR3: TGCAGTGCTAGAAAGGTCGGACAGGCCTACGAGCAGTACGTC.

This clonotype was detected ten times or more. This rearrangement joins TRBV5-1 to TRBJ2-3; D might be TRBD1 (5 bases). With 2 bases removed from V and 0 bases from J, the gap between germline ends came to 10 bases. Germline V lookup: CDR1 SGHRS, CDR2 YFSETQ. The CDR3 covers 15 residues. Here the CDR3 DNA reads TGCGCCAGCAGCTTCAACGGACACAGCACAGATACGCAGTATTTT. Amino acid sequence: CASSFNGHSTDTQYF.

Ten or more counts support this clonotype. This rearrangement joins TRBV7-9 to TRBJ1-5, with unresolved D. The CDR3 length is 13 residues. The germline CDR1 and CDR2 sequences are SEHNR and FQNEAQ (reference sequence). The V end lost 9 bases, the J end lost 5 bases, and 14 bases lay between the germline ends. CDR3 nucleotides: TGTGCCAGTTCGCCAGAACTATATCAGCCCCAGCATTTT. Translated: CASSPELYQPQHF.

Turning to this clonotype: The conserved final phenylalanine or tryptophan is absent from the CDR3, which likely points to a read error. The V gene is TRBV5-1, the J gene TRBJ2-1, with TRBD2 as a possible D gene (7 bases). The V end was cut by 3 bases, the J end by 7 bases, with 14 bases between. CDR3 length equals 14 residues. Germline V CDR1 and CDR2: SGHRS, YFSETQ. CDR3 in amino acids: CASSSRGGRNEQFN. The CDR3 region has the DNA TGCGCCAGCAGCTCGAGGGGGGGACGGAATGAGCAGTTCAAC.

This clonotype was seen ten or more times. The V and J genes are TRBV14 and TRBJ2-7; the D is unclear. V lost 8 bases and J lost 5, with 13 bases in between. The CDR3 is made up of 12 amino acids. Germline V gene lookup returns CDR1 SGHDN and CDR2 FVKESK. The CDR3: CASGLSNHEQYF. For the CDR3, the DNA is TGTGCCAGCGGTCTTTCCAACCACGAGCAGTACTTC. Full variable domain (rest looked up from reference TRBV14 and TRBJ2-7): EAGVTQFPSHSVIEKGQTVTLRCDPISGHDNLYWYRRVMGKEIKFLLHFVKESKQDESGMPNNRFLAERTGGTYSTLKVQPAELEDSGVYFCASGLSNHEQYFGPGTRLTVT.

This clonotype was recorded at least ten times. The rearrangement links TRBV20-1 to TRBJ2-7; 9 bases map to TRBD1. The length of the CDR3 is 15 residues. The germline CDR1 and CDR2 sequences are DFQATT and SNEGSKA (reference sequence). J gave up 4 bases and V 0 bases, and 7 bases lay outside the gene matches. CDR3 residues: CSARDLTGGKYEQYF. Written as DNA, the CDR3 is TGCAGTGCTAGAGATCTCACAGGGGGCAAATACGAGCAGTACTTC.

At least ten counts were recorded for this clonotype. The genes are TRBV7-2 and TRBJ2-3, with D perhaps TRBD1 or TRBD2 (6 bases each). The CDR3 spans 14 residues. Germline V CDR1 and CDR2: SGHTA, FQGNSA. V lost 1 base and J 2 bases, leaving 7 bases between the germline ends. The CDR3 spells CASSLGGATDTQYF. The CDR3 DNA follows: TGTGCCAGCAGCTTAGGGGGGGCCACAGATACGCAGTATTTT.